This TCR beta chain was recorded in a study of blood T cell repertoires in COVID-19. Study-wide context: Nucleic acid was either cDNA or gDNA, and it came from T cells, B-cell-depleted T cells, or PBMCs.

This clone was detected only a few times. Here immunoSEQ multiplex PCR was the method, and the copy in TCRdb shows in-frame clones only, minus some. The sample has about 240,000 clones, approximately 85% seen once. The sample taken for sequencing was peripheral blood. The TCR was taken from a woman in her 70s with acute or convalescent COVID-19.

The CDR3 bases are TGTGCCAGCAGCCCGGGACTAGCGGGGGTCTCCTACGAGCAGTACTTC. As protein: CASSPGLAGVSYEQYF. This rearrangement joins TRBV3-1 (or the pseudogene TRBV3-2) to TRBJ2-7; 14 bases agree with TRBD2. Germline V gene data show CDR1 as LGHDT and CDR2 as YNNKEL (reference sequence). V lost 4 bases, J lost 0 bases, and 2 bases stayed unmatched. The CDR3 has 16 residues.